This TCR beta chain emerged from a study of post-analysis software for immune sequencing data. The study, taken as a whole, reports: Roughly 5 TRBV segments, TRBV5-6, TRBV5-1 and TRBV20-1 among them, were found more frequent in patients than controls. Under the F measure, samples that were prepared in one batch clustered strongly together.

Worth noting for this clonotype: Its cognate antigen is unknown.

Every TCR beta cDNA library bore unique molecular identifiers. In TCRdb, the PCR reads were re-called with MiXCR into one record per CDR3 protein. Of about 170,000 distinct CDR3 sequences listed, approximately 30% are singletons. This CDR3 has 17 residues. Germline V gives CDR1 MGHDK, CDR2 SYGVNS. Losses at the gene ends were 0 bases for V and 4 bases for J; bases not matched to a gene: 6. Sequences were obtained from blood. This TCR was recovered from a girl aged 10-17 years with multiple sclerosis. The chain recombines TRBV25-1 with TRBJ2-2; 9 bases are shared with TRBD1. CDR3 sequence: CASSEYQEQGATGELFF. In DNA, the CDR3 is TGTGCCAGCAGTGAATATCAAGAACAGGGGGCCACCGGGGAGCTGTTTTTT.